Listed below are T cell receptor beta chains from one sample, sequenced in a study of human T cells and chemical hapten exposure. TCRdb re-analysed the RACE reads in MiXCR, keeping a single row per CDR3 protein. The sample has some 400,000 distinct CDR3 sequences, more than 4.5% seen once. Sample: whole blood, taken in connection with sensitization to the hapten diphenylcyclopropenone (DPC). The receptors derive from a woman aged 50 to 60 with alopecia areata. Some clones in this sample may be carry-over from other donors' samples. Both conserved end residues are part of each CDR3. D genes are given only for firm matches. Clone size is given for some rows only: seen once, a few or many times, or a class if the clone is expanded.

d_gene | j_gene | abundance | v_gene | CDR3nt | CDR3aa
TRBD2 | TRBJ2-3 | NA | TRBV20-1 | TGCAGTGCTAGACCGGGACTAGGAGGAACAGATACGCAGTATTTT | CSARPGLGGTDTQYF
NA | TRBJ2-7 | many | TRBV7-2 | TGTGCCAGCAGCGAGGCTGGTCCTTTCTACGAGCAGTACTTC | CASSEAGPFYEQYF
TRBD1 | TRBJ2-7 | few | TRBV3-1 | TGTGCCAGCAGCCACGTGGGGACAGGGTCCTACGAGCAGTACTTC | CASSHVGTGSYEQYF
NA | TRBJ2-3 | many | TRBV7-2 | TGTGCCTCAGATACGCAGTATTTT | CASDTQYF
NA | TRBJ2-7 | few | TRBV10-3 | TGTGCCATCAGAGCGGGCTACGAGCAGTACTTC | CAIRAGYEQYF
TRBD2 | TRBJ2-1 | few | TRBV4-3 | TGCGCCAGCAGCCAAGATGGGACTAGCGGGAGAGGGTCCTACAATGAGCAGTTCTTC | CASSQDGTSGRGSYNEQFF
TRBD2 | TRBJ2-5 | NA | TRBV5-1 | TGCGCCAGCAGCTCTCTAGCGGGGGCCTCTCAAGAGACCCAGTACTTC | CASSSLAGASQETQYF
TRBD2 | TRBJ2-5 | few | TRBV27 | TGTGCCAGCAGTTTAAAAGGACTAGCGGGGCGGACCCAGTACTTC | CASSLKGLAGRTQYF
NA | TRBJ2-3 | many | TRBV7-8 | TGTGCCAGCAGCTCCCCGGGGCTAGCAACAGATACGCAGTATTTT | CASSSPGLATDTQYF
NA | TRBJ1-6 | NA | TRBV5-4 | TGTGCCAGCAGCTTGTGGACATCCCCTATGAGCTCCTATAATTCACCCCTCCACTTT | CASSLWTSPMSSYNSPLHF
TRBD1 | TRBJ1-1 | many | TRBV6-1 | TGTGCCAGCCCTAGGGGACAGGAGAACACTGAAGCTTTCTTT | CASPRGQENTEAFF
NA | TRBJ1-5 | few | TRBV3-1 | TGTGCCAGCAGCCGGGGTGACCAGGAGCCCCAGCATTTT | CASSRGDQEPQHF
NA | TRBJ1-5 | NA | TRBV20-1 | TGCAGTGTCCCCCTATCGGGGGGGAGCAATCAGCCCCAGCATTTT | CSVPLSGGSNQPQHF
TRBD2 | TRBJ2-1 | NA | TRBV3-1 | TGTGCCAGCAGCCTACAAGCGGGGACCCCCCAGTTCTTC | CASSLQAGTPQFF
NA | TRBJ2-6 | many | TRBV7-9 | TGTGCCAGCAGGCTCGACAGTTCGGGGGCCAACGTCCTGACTTTC | CASRLDSSGANVLTF
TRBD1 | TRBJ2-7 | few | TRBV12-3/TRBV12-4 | TGTGCCAGCAGTTTAACCGGACAGGACTACGAGCAGTACTTC | CASSLTGQDYEQYF
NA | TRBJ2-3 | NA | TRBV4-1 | TGCGCCAGCAGCCAGTTTTCTGGCGGGGGCACAGATACGCAGTATTTT | CASSQFSGGGTDTQYF
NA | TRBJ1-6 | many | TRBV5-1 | TGCGCCAGCAGCCCGGTTGGTAGGGAGGAGGCCTATAATTCACCCCTCCACTTT | CASSPVGREEAYNSPLHF
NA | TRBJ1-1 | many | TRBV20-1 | TGCAGTGCTAGCAATCAGAACACTGAAGCTTTCTTT | CSASNQNTEAFF
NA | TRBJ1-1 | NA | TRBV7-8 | TGTGCCAGCAGCTTCCGGGACACAGGAACTGAAGCTTTCTTT | CASSFRDTGTEAFF
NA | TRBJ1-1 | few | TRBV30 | TGTGCCTGTTGTAACAGTTTGAACACTGAAGCTTTCTTT | CACCNSLNTEAFF
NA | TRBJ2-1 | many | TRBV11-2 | TGTGCCAGCAGCTTATTTGGGGGCCAAGGTGAGCAGTTCTTC | CASSLFGGQGEQFF
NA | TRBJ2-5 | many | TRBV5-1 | TGCGCCAGCACCGATTCTCGCCCGGGGCCCCAGTACTTC | CASTDSRPGPQYF
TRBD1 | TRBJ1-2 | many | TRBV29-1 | TGCAGCGTTCCGGGACAGGGGGAGAGTGGCTACACCTTC | CSVPGQGESGYTF
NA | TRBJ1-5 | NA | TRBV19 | TGTGCCAGTAGTATACAACAGGGAGATCAGCCCCAGCATTTT | CASSIQQGDQPQHF
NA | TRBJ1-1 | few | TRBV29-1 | TGCAGCGTTGAAACCGGGGCTGACACTGAAGCTTTCTTT | CSVETGADTEAFF
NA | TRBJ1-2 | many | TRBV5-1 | TGCGCCAGCAGCTTGGAACAGGGCCCTTCGAGCTACACCTTC | CASSLEQGPSSYTF
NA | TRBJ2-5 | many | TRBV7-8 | TGTGCCAGCAGTAGTAATAGTGGGGACGGTCAAACCCAGTACTTC | CASSSNSGDGQTQYF
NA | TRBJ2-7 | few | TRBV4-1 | TGCGCCAGCAGCCAAGCTGTTGGCAGGAACTACGAGCAGTACTTC | CASSQAVGRNYEQYF
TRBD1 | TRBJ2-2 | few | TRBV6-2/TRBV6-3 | TGTGCCAGCAGTCGACAGGGCGGGGAGCTGTTTTTT | CASSRQGGELFF
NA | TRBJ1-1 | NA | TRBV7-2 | TGTGCCAGCAGCCCCCAAAGGCTTGAAGCTTTCTTT | CASSPQRLEAFF
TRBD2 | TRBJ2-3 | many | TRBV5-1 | TGCGCCAGCAGCCCACAGGTGCTAGCGGGACAAGATACGCAGTATTTT | CASSPQVLAGQDTQYF
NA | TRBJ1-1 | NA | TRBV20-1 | TGCAGTGCTAGAACAGGATCCATGAACACTGAAGCTTTCTTT | CSARTGSMNTEAFF
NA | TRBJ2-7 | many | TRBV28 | TGTGCCAGCAGTTTCGACCTCTACGAGCAGTACTTC | CASSFDLYEQYF
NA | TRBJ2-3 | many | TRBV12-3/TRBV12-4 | TGTGCCAGCAGTTTGCTAGCGACAGATACGCAGTATTTT | CASSLLATDTQYF
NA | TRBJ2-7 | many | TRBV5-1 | TGCGCCAGCAGCTTAGAGGATCCGTACGAGCAGTACTTC | CASSLEDPYEQYF
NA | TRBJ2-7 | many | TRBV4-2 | TGTGCCAGCAGCCAAGCGGCAGCGATCTCCTACGAGCAGTACTTC | CASSQAAAISYEQYF
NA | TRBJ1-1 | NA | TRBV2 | TGTGCCAGTGGGGGGGAGTTCGACACTGAAGCTTTCTTT | CASGGEFDTEAFF
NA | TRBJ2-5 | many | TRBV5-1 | TGCGCCAGCAGCCTCCCCGGCGGGGGCGCAAAGACCCAGTACTTC | CASSLPGGGAKTQYF
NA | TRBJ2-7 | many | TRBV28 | TGTGCCAGCAGCCCTCCCGGACAGAGCTCCTACGAGCAGTACTTC | CASSPPGQSSYEQYF
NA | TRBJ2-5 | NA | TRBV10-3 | TGTGCCATCAGTGGGGGGGAGAAAGAAGAGACCCAGTACTTC | CAISGGEKEETQYF
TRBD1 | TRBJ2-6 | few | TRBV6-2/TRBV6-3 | TGTGCCAGCTCCGCAGGGACAGCCAGCTCTGGGGCCAACGTCCTGACTTTC | CASSAGTASSGANVLTF
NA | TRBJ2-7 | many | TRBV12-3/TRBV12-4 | TGTGCCAGCAGTTCACCAAGCGGCGCACTCTCCTACGAGCAGTACTTC | CASSSPSGALSYEQYF
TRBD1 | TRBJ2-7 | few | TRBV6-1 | TGTGCCTTGGGACAGGTATACGAGCAGTACTTC | CALGQVYEQYF
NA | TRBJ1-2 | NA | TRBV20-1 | TGCAGTGCTATGGATCCTCGGTACTATGGCTACACCTTC | CSAMDPRYYGYTF
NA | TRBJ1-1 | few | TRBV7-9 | TGTGCCAGCAGCTTACAACAGGGGAACACTGAAGCTTTCTTT | CASSLQQGNTEAFF
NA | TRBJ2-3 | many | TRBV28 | TGTGCCAGCAGCAAGACAGGTTGGGGAGATACGCAGTATTTT | CASSKTGWGDTQYF
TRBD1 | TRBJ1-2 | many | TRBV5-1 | TGCGCCAGCAGCTTAAGGACAGGGGGCGATGGCTACACCTTC | CASSLRTGGDGYTF
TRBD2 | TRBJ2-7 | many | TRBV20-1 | TGCAGTGCTTCAAGCGGGGGGGCCCCCAGGTACGAGCAGTACTTC | CSASSGGAPRYEQYF
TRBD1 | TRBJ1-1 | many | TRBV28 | TGTGCCAGCAGACCCGGGACAGAAGCTGAAGCTTTCTTT | CASRPGTEAEAFF
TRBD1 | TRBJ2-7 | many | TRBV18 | TGTGCCAGCTCACAGCAGGACAGGGTCGACGAGCAGTACTTC | CASSQQDRVDEQYF
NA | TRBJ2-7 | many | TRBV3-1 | TGTGCCAGCAGCCAGACGGTTAACGAGCAGTACTTC | CASSQTVNEQYF
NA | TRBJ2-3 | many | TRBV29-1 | TGCACCTCCGACGGGGGTGAGGGGGATACGCAGTATTTT | CTSDGGEGDTQYF
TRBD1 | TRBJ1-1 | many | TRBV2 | TGTGCCAGCAGTGGGCCCACAGGGGGCACGAACACTGAAGCTTTCTTT | CASSGPTGGTNTEAFF
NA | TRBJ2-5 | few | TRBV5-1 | TGCGCCAGCAGCTTGGCCGGCCCAAGGGGGATTGGAGAGACCCAGTACTTC | CASSLAGPRGIGETQYF